The rows below give T cell receptor beta chains drawn from one sample of a study of cytomegalovirus exposure and HLA in healthy donors. The data were produced by immunoSEQ multiplex PCR, yet TCRdb's version contains in-frame clones alone and is incomplete. The sample consists of about 65,000 clones, approximately 90% of them appearing once. The specimen sequenced was PBMCs. The receptors derive from a woman younger than 35 in good health and CMV-seronegative. CDR3s include the opening cysteine and the closing phenylalanine or tryptophan. Each record gives: clone size, V gene, CDR3 length, J gene, D gene, CDR3 protein, CDR3 DNA. D genes are given only for firm matches. Where a row states a size, it is once, few, many or the class of an expanded clone; other rows omit it.

once	TRBV25-1	15	TRBJ2-1	-	CASSDRLGSLDEQFF	TGTGCCAGCAGTGATCGCCTAGGTTCGTTGGATGAGCAGTTCTTC
-	TRBV30	14	TRBJ1-5	-	CAGGVGQGNQPQHF	TGTGCCGGTGGAGTGGGGCAGGGCAATCAGCCCCAGCATTTT
once	TRBV19	14	TRBJ1-1	-	CASSMRNLNTEAFF	TGTGCCAGTAGTATGCGGAACTTGAACACTGAAGCTTTCTTT
-	TRBV14	15	TRBJ2-7	-	CASSAGGPTTYEQYF	TGTGCCAGCAGCGCCGGGGGACCGACAACCTACGAGCAGTACTTC
-	TRBV10-3	14	TRBJ1-2	-	CAISEPLAEDVPAF	TGTGCCATCAGTGAGCCACTCGCCGAAGATGTCCCTGCCTTC
-	TRBV6-5	12	TRBJ1-2	TRBD1	CASKDRSYGYTF	TGTGCCAGCAAGGACAGGTCGTATGGCTACACCTTC
-	TRBV18	13	TRBJ2-5	TRBD2	CASSPAGRETQYF	TGTGCCAGCTCACCAGCCGGGAGGGAGACCCAGTACTTC
-	TRBV5-1	14	TRBJ2-3	-	CASSEFGGIDTQYF	TGCGCCAGCAGCGAGTTTGGAGGCATAGATACGCAGTATTTT
-	TRBV12-5	13	TRBJ1-1	-	CASGSGGHTEAFF	TGTGCTAGTGGTTCGGGGGGCCACACTGAAGCTTTCTTT
-	TRBV6-4	16	TRBJ2-1	TRBD1	CASSTNPGQGAGEQFF	TGTGCCAGCAGTACCAACCCGGGACAGGGGGCGGGGGAGCAGTTCTTC
-	TRBV7-2	13	TRBJ2-3	TRBD2	CASSSGGADTQYF	TGTGCCAGCAGTTCCGGGGGGGCAGATACGCAGTATTTT
-	TRBV6-1	15	TRBJ1-2	-	CASSGGTASLPSYTF	TGTGCCAGCAGTGGCGGGACGGCGAGTCTGCCTAGCTACACCTTC
-	TRBV4-2	15	TRBJ1-4	-	CASSQARGGNEKLFF	TGTGCCAGCAGCCAAGCCCGTGGGGGGAATGAAAAACTGTTTTTT
-	TRBV15	15	TRBJ2-1	TRBD1	CATSRDQGAYNEQFF	TGTGCCACCAGCAGAGATCAGGGGGCTTACAATGAGCAGTTCTTC
once	TRBV27	16	TRBJ1-2	-	CASTHSKGEISYGYTF	TGTGCCAGCACCCATTCAAAGGGGGAGATTTCCTATGGCTACACCTTC
-	TRBV11-3	16	TRBJ2-5	-	CASSLDRGGGQETQYF	TGTGCCAGCAGCTTAGATCGGGGTGGTGGACAAGAGACCCAGTACTTC
-	TRBV5-4	16	TRBJ2-3	-	CASSLFGGTFTDTQYF	TGTGCCAGCAGCTTGTTCGGGGGTACGTTCACAGATACGCAGTATTTT
-	TRBV28	14	TRBJ1-1	-	CASSLFGANTEAFF	TGTGCCAGCAGTTTATTCGGAGCCAACACTGAAGCTTTCTTT
-	TRBV28	12	TRBJ2-7	-	CASSGESYEQYF	TGTGCCAGCAGTGGGGAGTCCTACGAGCAGTACTTC
-	TRBV10-3	14	TRBJ2-2	-	CAISVETGTGELFF	TGTGCCATCAGTGTAGAGACAGGCACCGGGGAGCTGTTTTTT
-	TRBV27	13	TRBJ2-3	TRBD2	CASTPGGGNTQYF	TGTGCCAGCACCCCTGGGGGAGGGAATACGCAGTATTTT
-	TRBV10-3	12	TRBJ2-1	-	CAISETVNEQFF	TGTGCCATCAGTGAGACAGTCAATGAGCAGTTCTTC
-	TRBV7-9	14	TRBJ2-7	TRBD2	CASSPPGGEYEQYF	TGTGCCAGCAGCCCCCCGGGGGGGGAGTACGAGCAGTACTTC
-	TRBV4-2	16	TRBJ1-6	TRBD1	CASSQDRTGKNSPLHF	TGTGCCAGCAGCCAAGATAGGACAGGGAAGAATTCACCCCTCCACTTT
-	TRBV7-2	15	TRBJ2-2	-	CASSLVPGNTGELFF	TGTGCCAGCAGCTTAGTACCAGGGAACACCGGGGAGCTGTTTTTT
-	TRBV28	13	TRBJ1-1	-	CASSLGGDAEAFF	TGTGCCAGCAGTCTAGGGGGGGACGCTGAAGCTTTCTTT
-	TRBV7-6	13	TRBJ2-1	-	CASSFVGSNEQFF	TGTGCCAGCAGCTTTGTCGGGAGCAATGAGCAGTTCTTC
-	TRBV4-2	18	TRBJ2-1	-	CASSQDPLAGGGANEQFF	TGTGCCAGCAGCCAAGACCCTCTGGCGGGTGGGGGGGCAAATGAGCAGTTCTTC
-	TRBV7-2	15	TRBJ2-1	TRBD2	CASSPQPSGRNEQFF	TGTGCCAGCAGCCCCCAGCCTAGCGGGAGGAATGAGCAGTTCTTC
-	TRBV5-1	15	TRBJ2-1	TRBD1	CASSKVTGGYNEQFF	TGCGCCAGCTCCAAGGTCACAGGGGGCTACAATGAGCAGTTCTTC
-	TRBV5-1	11	TRBJ2-1	-	CASSWGGEQFF	TGCGCCAGCAGCTGGGGCGGTGAGCAGTTCTTC
-	TRBV27	13	TRBJ2-1	-	CASSLVALNEQFF	TGTGCCAGCAGTTTGGTAGCCTTAAATGAGCAGTTCTTC
-	TRBV28	12	TRBJ1-2	-	CASSLTGYGYTF	TGTGCCAGCAGTCTAACAGGGTACGGCTACACCTTC
-	TRBV5-6	17	TRBJ1-4	-	CASSLVEVGLDNEKLFF	TGTGCCAGCAGCTTGGTCGAAGTGGGCCTGGATAATGAAAAACTGTTTTTT
-	TRBV20-1	10	TRBJ2-5	-	CSAQKETQYF	TGCAGTGCTCAGAAAGAGACCCAGTACTTC
-	TRBV7-6	11	TRBJ2-2	TRBD2	CASGSTGELFF	TGTGCTAGCGGGAGCACCGGGGAGCTGTTTTTT
-	TRBV5-1	15	TRBJ2-5	TRBD2	CASRPLAGGQETQYF	TGCGCCAGCCGGCCCCTAGCGGGGGGGCAAGAGACCCAGTACTTC